This T cell receptor beta chain was obtained from a study of blood T cell repertoires in COVID-19. Whole-study context: Researchers got acute and convalescent COVID-19 samples from the United States, Italy and Spain. T cells, B-cell-depleted T cells, or PBMCs provided the cDNA or gDNA that served as material.

Source study methods: Estimates of nucleated cell counts were drawn from the amplification of reference gene primers. Some clones are missing from TCRdb's copy, which holds only in-frame ones; the method was immunoSEQ multiplex PCR. The DNA was the basis for D and trimming; V, J and clone size are from that table. This table holds over 250,000 clones, around 85% found once. CDR3 length equals 14 residues. Trimming stripped 9 bases from V and 1 base from J, with 15 bases between. Germline V lookup: CDR1 MNHEY, CDR2 SMNVEV (reference sequence). Sequencing input: peripheral blood. This TCR was sampled from a woman aged 70-85 years with acute or convalescent COVID-19. The rearrangement links TRBV27 to TRBJ1-2; D might be TRBD1 (6 bases). The CDR3 loop is CASPTGRNNYGYTF. CDR3 nucleotides: TGTGCCAGTCCCACAGGGCGAAATAACTATGGCTACACCTTC.